These T cell receptor beta chains were read from a single sample in a study of shared clonotypes between healthy human individuals. Sequencing used immunoSEQ multiplex PCR; TCRdb keeps in-frame clones, though not all of them. This sample has about 2.3 million clones, with 85% to 95% found just once. Sequenced sample: naive CD4+ T cells from PBMCs. All receptors come from a man between 18 and 35 years old in good health. Some clones in this sample may be carry-over from other donors' samples. Both conserved end residues are part of each CDR3. Fields, in order: V gene, J gene, D gene, CDR3 length, clone size, CDR3 protein, CDR3 DNA. A D gene is named only where the DNA matches it firmly. A row's size may be missing; if present it is once, few, many or a size class.

>TRBV10-3|TRBJ1-1|.|13|.
CAARGGMNTEAFF
TGTGCCGCCCGGGGAGGCATGAACACTGAAGCTTTCTTT
>TRBV29-1|TRBJ2-3|.|14|.
CSVDGDRSTDTQYF
TGCAGCGTTGACGGGGATCGTAGCACAGATACGCAGTATTTT
>TRBV18|TRBJ2-1|TRBD2|19|.
CASSPPNFQTSGNYNEQFF
TGTGCCAGCTCACCACCCAATTTCCAGACTAGCGGAAATTACAATGAGCAGTTCTTC
>TRBV28|TRBJ2-1|.|14|.
CATSQPPIADEQFF
TGTGCCACCAGCCAACCCCCCATCGCTGATGAGCAGTTCTTC
>TRBV5-1|TRBJ1-2|.|14|.
CASSYNLGEDGYTF
TGCGCCAGCAGCTACAACCTGGGCGAGGATGGCTACACCTTC
>TRBV25-1|TRBJ1-4|TRBD1|14|.
CASGQGAANEKLFF
TGTGCCAGCGGACAGGGGGCAGCTAATGAAAAACTGTTTTTT
>TRBV5-1|TRBJ1-5|TRBD1|14|.
CASSTGQGDQPQHF
TGCGCCAGCAGCACCGGACAGGGTGATCAGCCCCAGCATTTT
>TRBV6-1|TRBJ1-5|.|15|.
CASSELDDSNQPQHF
TGTGCCAGCAGTGAACTCGATGATAGCAATCAGCCCCAGCATTTT
>TRBV28|TRBJ2-1|TRBD2|15|.
CASSTAGRPFGEQFF
TGTGCCAGCAGTACAGCGGGGAGGCCTTTCGGAGAGCAGTTCTTC
>TRBV6-6|TRBJ1-2|.|14|.
CASGRGDVGYGYTF
TGTGCCAGCGGGAGGGGGGATGTGGGCTATGGCTACACCTTC
>TRBV11-3|TRBJ2-1|TRBD1|14|.
CASSSRQGLNEQFF
TGTGCCAGCAGCTCTCGACAGGGTTTGAATGAGCAGTTCTTC
>TRBV2|TRBJ1-2|.|13|.
CASSDGLTGGYTF
TGTGCCAGCAGTGATGGGTTAACTGGGGGCTACACCTTC
>TRBV28|TRBJ1-1|TRBD1|13|.
CASRGQGAHKAFF
TGTGCCAGCCGGGGTCAGGGGGCTCATAAGGCTTTCTTT
>TRBV27|TRBJ2-3|TRBD2|16|.
CASSPRLAGVFDTQYF
TGTGCCAGCAGTCCCAGACTAGCGGGAGTTTTCGATACGCAGTATTTT
>TRBV18|TRBJ1-5|.|14|once
CASSPLDRNQPQHF
TGTGCCAGCTCACCACTTGACAGGAATCAGCCCCAGCATTTT
>TRBV5-6|TRBJ1-1|TRBD1|15|.
CASSFRGQGYTEAFF
TGTGCCAGCAGCTTTAGGGGACAGGGTTACACTGAAGCTTTCTTT
>TRBV7-9|TRBJ2-4|TRBD1|13|.
CATMTGAKNIQYF
TGTGCCACCATGACAGGGGCCAAAAACATTCAGTACTTC
>TRBV21-1|TRBJ1-3|.|14|.
CASSKNPSGNTIYF
TGTGCCAGCAGCAAGAATCCATCCGGAAACACCATATATTTT
>TRBV28|TRBJ1-3|.|15|.
CASSFHSLGGNTIYF
TGTGCCAGCAGTTTCCACAGCCTGGGCGGAAACACCATATATTTT
>TRBV5-1|TRBJ2-3|TRBD2|16|.
CASSSGTSGITDTQYF
TGCGCCAGCAGCTCAGGGACTAGCGGGATAACAGATACGCAGTATTTT
>TRBV9|TRBJ1-5|.|16|once
CASSEGPARGGQPQHF
TGTGCCAGCAGCGAGGGACCAGCACGTGGCGGTCAGCCCCAGCATTTT
>TRBV5-1|TRBJ2-2|.|16|.
CASSRESGPGTGELFF
TGCGCCAGCAGCCGGGAAAGCGGGCCTGGGACCGGGGAGCTGTTTTTT
>TRBV9|TRBJ2-1|.|15|.
CASSVSGGSYNEQFF
TGTGCCAGCAGCGTATCCGGGGGCTCCTACAATGAGCAGTTCTTC
>TRBV19|TRBJ1-1|.|14|few
CASSTVFGRESAFF
TGTGCCAGTAGTACGGTTTTCGGTAGGGAATCGGCTTTCTTT
>TRBV20-1|TRBJ2-5|.|11|.
CSARHQETQYF
TGCAGTGCTAGACACCAAGAGACCCAGTACTTC
>TRBV2|TRBJ2-4|.|14|.
CASSEGAGRNIQYF
TGTGCCAGCAGTGAAGGGGCGGGGAGGAACATTCAGTACTTC
>TRBV5-1|TRBJ2-1|TRBD2|15|few
CASSLGLAGVNEQFF
TGCGCCAGCAGCTTGGGGCTAGCGGGAGTCAATGAGCAGTTCTTC
>TRBV7-3|TRBJ2-5|TRBD2|15|.
CASSFGREGSETQYF
TGTGCCAGCAGCTTCGGGCGGGAGGGCTCAGAGACCCAGTACTTC
>TRBV11-2|TRBJ1-1|TRBD1|15|.
CASSRGQVLNTEAFF
TGTGCCAGCAGCCGGGGACAGGTACTGAACACTGAAGCTTTCTTT
>TRBV28|TRBJ2-7|TRBD2|18|.
CASGGYRGTSGRAYEQYF
TGTGCCAGCGGAGGATATAGGGGGACTAGCGGGAGGGCCTACGAGCAGTACTTC
>TRBV7-9|TRBJ2-2|TRBD2|13|.
CAAGTSNTGELFF
TGTGCCGCCGGGACTAGCAACACCGGGGAGCTGTTTTTT
>TRBV7-9|TRBJ2-2|.|14|.
CASSLSGGTGELFF
TGTGCCAGCAGCTTAAGTGGGGGCACCGGGGAGCTGTTTTTT
>TRBV10-1|TRBJ1-1|.|15|once
CASSAEVSMNTEAFF
TGCGCCAGCAGTGCGGAGGTATCCATGAACACTGAAGCTTTCTTT
>TRBV6-5|TRBJ2-3|.|13|.
CVSKGPGTDTQYF
TGTGTCAGCAAGGGGCCGGGGACAGATACGCAGTATTTT
>TRBV28|TRBJ1-5|.|14|.
CASSLSGARQPQHF
TGTGCCAGCAGTTTATCAGGGGCGAGGCAGCCCCAGCATTTT
>TRBV19|TRBJ2-3|TRBD2|16|.
CASSIVASGSTDTQYF
TGTGCCAGTAGTATCGTAGCTAGCGGGAGCACAGATACGCAGTATTTT
>TRBV27|TRBJ2-1|TRBD2|15|.
CASTRLAAGVNEQFF
TGTGCCAGCACCCGGTTGGCAGCGGGAGTCAATGAGCAGTTCTTC
>TRBV10-3|TRBJ1-6|.|16|.
CAISESPGSFHSPLHF
TGTGCCATCAGTGAGTCACCAGGGTCTTTCCATTCACCCCTCCACTTT
>TRBV2|TRBJ2-1|TRBD2|12|.
CASSGTSYEQFF
TGTGCCAGCAGCGGGACTAGCTATGAGCAGTTCTTC
>TRBV5-4|TRBJ1-2|.|14|.
CASSLGDSNYGYTF
TGTGCCAGCAGCTTGGGCGACAGTAACTATGGCTACACCTTC
>TRBV5-4|TRBJ2-5|TRBD2|16|.
CASSLGAGVNGETQYF
TGTGCCAGCAGCTTAGGAGCGGGAGTAAATGGGGAGACCCAGTACTTC
>TRBV5-4|TRBJ1-2|.|14|.
CASSEHPEGTGYTF
TGTGCCAGCAGCGAACACCCGGAAGGGACTGGCTACACCTTC
>TRBV27|TRBJ2-4|.|13|.
CASRGWGGNIQYF
TGTGCCAGCAGAGGGTGGGGCGGAAACATTCAGTACTTC
>TRBV27|TRBJ2-1|.|13|.
CASSLEPGNEQFF
TGTGCCAGCAGTTTAGAGCCTGGCAATGAGCAGTTCTTC
>TRBV9|TRBJ2-1|TRBD1|16|.
CASSASQGARFGEQFF
TGTGCCAGCAGCGCCTCACAGGGGGCCCGTTTCGGTGAGCAGTTCTTC
>TRBV7-2|TRBJ2-1|.|16|.
CASSSARDLVNNEQFF
TGTGCCAGCAGCTCCGCCCGGGACTTGGTGAACAATGAGCAGTTCTTC
>TRBV5-1|TRBJ2-3|TRBD2|16|.
CASSTTGGGPTDTQYF
TGCGCCAGCAGCACAACGGGGGGAGGGCCCACAGATACGCAGTATTTT